This passage covers 23 T cell receptor beta chains from one sample sequenced in a study of human T cells and chemical hapten exposure. MiXCR was run by TCRdb on the RACE reads, yielding one entry per CDR3 protein. The repertoire includes fewer than 100,000 distinct CDR3 sequences, 10% to 15% of them detected once, and approximately 3.7% sits in the top ten. Documented time point: patch test 1, 2 weeks after DPC sensitization. Treatment noted: therapeutic diphenylcyclopropenone sensitization with weekly scalp DPC. Sequencing used whole blood, obtained in connection with sensitization to the hapten diphenylcyclopropenone (DPC). The receptors come from a woman aged 60-75 years with alopecia areata. Some clones in this sample may be carry-over from other donors' samples.

In its sample, this clonotype was seen many times. The V and J genes are TRBV28 and TRBJ2-7, with D possibly being TRBD2 (6 bases). The germline V gene has CDR1 MDHEN and CDR2 SYDVKM. This CDR3 has 15 residues. V dropped 5 bases and J dropped 2 bases, with 16 bases sitting between them. CDR3 loop: CASSPGDFLTYEQYF. The CDR3 DNA is TGTGCCAGCAGTCCCGGGGACTTTCTGACCTACGAGCAGTACTTC.

This chain joins TRBV12-3 or TRBV12-4 and TRBJ1-2, with D perhaps TRBD1 (5 bases). The CDR3 runs 14 residues. Trimming cost V 6 bases and J 4 bases, with 15 bases left between them. The CDR3 spells CASSLTGPSYGYTF. The CDR3 DNA sequence: TGTGCCAGCAGCCTGACGGGACCGAGCTATGGCTACACCTTC.

The chain couples TRBV30 to TRBJ2-1, with D possibly being TRBD2 (5 bases). CDR3 size: 12 residues. CDR1 is GTSNPN, CDR2 SVGIG, per germline (reference sequence). With 5 bases removed from V and 9 bases from J, the gap between germline ends came to 14 bases. CDR3 bases: TGTGCCTGGTCACCCACTAGAAGTGAGCAGTTCTTC. Amino acids: CAWSPTRSEQFF.

This clonotype was detected many times. V gene TRBV4-2 combines with J gene TRBJ1-6, with a possible D match to TRBD1 (5 bases). V was clipped by 2 bases and J by 10 bases, with 9 bases between them. The CDR3 is 13 amino acids. Germline V gene sequence: CDR1 LGHNA, CDR2 YNFKEQ. DNA for the CDR3: TGTGCCAGCAGCCAATCCTGGGGGTCACCCCTCCACTTT. This codes for CASSQSWGSPLHF.

The CDR3 DNA is TGTGCCAGCAGCTTATCGCTTGGGACAGGGGGCACAGATACGCAGTATTTT. Translating it yields CASSLSLGTGGTDTQYF. V usage is TRBV7-9 and J usage is TRBJ2-3; TRBD1 matches at 10 bases. This CDR3 region has 17 residues. With V trimmed by 2 bases and J by 1 base, 6 bases remained unmatched. The germline V gene encodes CDR1 SEHNR and CDR2 FQNEAQ (reference sequence).

The rearrangement uses TRBV6-6 and TRBJ1-6, with 7 bases matching TRBD1. The CDR3 contains 14 residues. Germline V gives CDR1 MNHNY, CDR2 SVGAGI (reference sequence). The V and J ends lost 5 bases and 9 bases, in that order; junction bases with no gene match: 7. The DNA for the CDR3 is TGTGCCAGCAGTAACGACAGGGTTTCTTCACCCCTCCACTTT. Its translation is CASSNDRVSSPLHF.

At least ten counts were recorded for this clonotype. The gene calls are TRBV11-2 and TRBJ2-7; perhaps TRBD2 as D (6 bases). The CDR3 loop spans 14 amino acids. V gave up 1 base and J gave up 7 bases, with 14 bases separating them. Germline CDR1 and CDR2: SGHAT and FQNNGV. The CDR3 is CASSLVGGGREQYF. CDR3 DNA sequence: TGTGCCAGCAGCTTAGTTGGTGGAGGGCGGGAGCAGTACTTC.

The genes are TRBV20-1 and TRBJ1-1; 7 bases are a match to TRBD1. The germline gives CDR1 DFQATT, CDR2 SNEGSKA (reference sequence). The V segment lost 0 bases and the J segment 0 bases; nucleotides outside the gene matches: 10. CDR3 size: 17 residues. The CDR3 DNA follows: TGCAGTGCTAGAGATCGGAGACAGGGCCTGATGAACACTGAAGCTTTCTTT. As protein: CSARDRRQGLMNTEAFF.

The V gene is TRBV18, the J gene TRBJ1-2, with D unresolved. Trimming pared 3 bases from V and 3 bases from J, leaving 14 bases between. In germline, CDR1 is KGHSH, CDR2 LQKENI. The length of the CDR3 is 15 residues. As DNA, the CDR3 is TGTGCCAGCTCACCGCGGGAGGAGAGCGACTATGGCTACACCTTC. Amino acid sequence: CASSPREESDYGYTF.

This clonotype was picked up a small number of times. The chain combines TRBV20-1 with TRBJ2-7; D gene uncertain. This CDR3 region has 16 residues. V was shortened by 0 bases and J by 5 bases, with 20 bases between the two germline ends. Germline V lookup: CDR1 DFQATT, CDR2 SNEGSKA (reference sequence). CDR3 in DNA: TGCAGTGCTAGAGATCCCCTACGGACCAATAGGGACGAGCAGTACTTC. Residues: CSARDPLRTNRDEQYF.

The chain couples TRBV30 to TRBJ1-1; possibly TRBD1 for D (6 bases). Germline-derived CDR1 and CDR2 are GTSNPN and SVGIG (reference sequence). This CDR3 spans 13 amino acids. V gave up 0 bases and J gave up 3 bases, with 8 bases separating them. The CDR3 loop reads CAWSVGQHTEAFF. CDR3 bases: TGTGCCTGGAGTGTAGGACAGCACACTGAAGCTTTCTTT.

This clonotype has only a few counts. The chain has TRBV10-1 and TRBJ1-1; D remains unclear. Germline loops: CDR1 WNHNN, CDR2 SYGVQD (reference sequence). The V end was cut by 5 bases, the J end by 0 bases, with 19 bases between. The CDR3 runs 17 residues. The CDR3 protein is CASSRSGNPRVNTEAFF. DNA of the CDR3: TGCGCCAGCAGTCGTTCGGGTAATCCGCGGGTGAACACTGAAGCTTTCTTT.

This clonotype was counted ten times or more. The chain couples TRBV30 to TRBJ2-1; 9 bases are a match to TRBD2. Losses at the gene ends were 1 base for V and 3 bases for J; bases not matched to a gene: 4. Germline-derived CDR1 and CDR2 are GTSNPN and SVGIG (reference sequence). The CDR3 has 15 residues. The CDR3 coding sequence is TGTGCCTGGAGTGCTCGACTAGCGGTCTACAATGAGCAGTTCTTC. Translated: CAWSARLAVYNEQFF.

This clonotype was counted between two and nine times. The chain links TRBV10-3 to TRBJ2-5, with D maybe TRBD1 (5 bases). Germline CDR1 is ENHRY and CDR2 is SYGVKD. The CDR3 contains 13 residues. The ends were cut back, 0 bases at V and 4 bases at J, with 6 bases in the middle. This chain's CDR3 is CAISESGVETQYF. CDR3 bases: TGTGCCATCAGTGAGTCAGGGGTAGAGACCCAGTACTTC.

This chain connects TRBV3-1 to TRBJ1-6, with TRBD1 matching over 7 bases. V shed 8 bases, J shed 7 bases, and the junction held 8 bases outside the gene matches. CDR1 is LGHDT, CDR2 YNNKEL, per germline (reference sequence). The CDR3 is 14 amino acids. This CDR3 reads CASRRQGANSPLHF. The CDR3 nucleotides read TGTGCCAGCCGCCGACAGGGAGCGAATTCACCCCTCCACTTT.

This clonotype was found a few times. The chain recombines TRBV4-1 with TRBJ2-3; 7 nucleotides match TRBD2. The CDR3 is 16 amino acids. The V gene end was trimmed by 1 base and the J gene end by 1 base; junction bases not matched to a gene: 5. Germline loops: CDR1 MGHRA, CDR2 YSYEKL. The CDR3 coding sequence is TGCGCCAGCAGCCAAGGACCCAGCGGGGGCACAGATACGCAGTATTTT. Protein product: CASSQGPSGGTDTQYF.

This clonotype was seen ten or more times. The V gene is TRBV5-5, the J gene TRBJ2-7, with TRBD1 matching 8 bases. Germline V CDR1 and CDR2: SGHKS, YYEKEE (reference sequence). The CDR3 is 15 amino acids. The V segment lost 4 bases and the J segment 3 bases; nucleotides outside the gene matches: 9. For the CDR3, the DNA is TGTGCCAGCAGCCCCACCCCGACAGGGGACTACGAGCAGTACTTC. It is translated as CASSPTPTGDYEQYF.

This clonotype occurred a few times. The chain is built from TRBV7-9 and TRBJ2-7; TRBD1 might be the D (6 bases). The V gene's germline CDR1 is SEHNR and CDR2 FQNEAQ (reference sequence). The CDR3 sequence is 14 residues long. V was trimmed by 5 bases and J by 1 base, leaving 12 bases between them. CDR3 DNA sequence: TGTGCCAGCAGCCTATGGACAGTGTCCTACGAGCAGTACTTC. Amino acid sequence: CASSLWTVSYEQYF.

This clonotype has just a few counts. The gene calls are TRBV25-1 and TRBJ1-1; unclear D gene. The germline V gene has CDR1 MGHDK and CDR2 SYGVNS. V was pared by 3 bases and J by 11 bases, with 13 bases between. CDR3 length equals 12 residues. The CDR3 sequence: CASSDELLGAFF. Here the CDR3 DNA reads TGTGCCAGCAGTGATGAGCTCTTGGGCGCTTTCTTT.

This clonotype was seen ten or more times. V and J are TRBV4-2 and TRBJ1-1; D is perhaps TRBD1 (5 bases). Trimming left V 8 bases short and J 5 bases short, with 12 bases between. Germline CDR1 reads LGHNA; CDR2 reads YNFKEQ. The CDR3 runs to 12 residues. The CDR3 loop is CASLGGQTEAFF. CDR3 in DNA: TGTGCCAGCCTTGGGGGTCAGACTGAAGCTTTCTTT.

The CDR3 sequence is CASSPPGTSGVHEQFF. CDR3 coding DNA: TGCGCCAGCAGCCCACCCGGGACTAGCGGGGTACATGAGCAGTTCTTC. The V call is TRBV5-1, the J call TRBJ2-1; 13 bases are a match to TRBD2. This CDR3 contains 16 residues. Germline CDR1 SGHRS, CDR2 YFSETQ. Losses at the gene ends were 4 bases for V and 8 bases for J; bases not matched to a gene: 9.

The table lists this clonotype with many counts. The chain employs TRBV10-3 and TRBJ2-1, with a weak D call TRBD2 (7 bases). Trimming cost V 8 bases and J 2 bases, with 19 bases left between them. CDR3 length: 16 residues. CDR1 is ENHRY and CDR2 is SYGVKD in the germline V gene. CDR3 sequence: CAIGMTPGGAYNEQFF. CDR3 in DNA: TGTGCCATCGGGATGACTCCGGGGGGCGCCTACAATGAGCAGTTCTTC.

This chain uses TRBV10-3 with TRBJ2-1; a possible D gene is TRBD1 (6 bases). CDR3 length: 14 amino acids. The V end lost 6 bases, the J end lost 7 bases, and 16 bases lay between the germline ends. Germline V gives CDR1 ENHRY, CDR2 SYGVKD. The CDR3 spells CAIRTQGERNEQFF. CDR3 nucleotides: TGTGCCATCAGGACACAGGGTGAGAGGAATGAGCAGTTCTTC.